This T cell receptor (beta chain) was documented in a study of identical twins. On this clonotype itself: Its antigen is currently unknown.

TCRdb recomputed calls from the 5' RACE reads with MiXCR, one row per CDR3 protein. The table includes roughly 190,000 distinct CDR3 sequences, 15% detected once. Germline-derived CDR1 and CDR2 are SGHRS and YFSETQ. V lost 1 base and J 7 bases, leaving 6 bases between the germline ends. The CDR3 has 12 residues. Study-level results: The presence of invariant MAIT and iNKT cells could partly confound analyses of zero-insertion sequences.

This sample also appeared in a second study, on T cells expressing NK-cell markers.

Sequences were obtained from CD8+ T cells sorted from blood. The chain joins TRBV5-1 to TRBJ2-1; D gene ambiguous. The sequence was obtained from a woman aged 18-35 years in good health. CDR3 protein: CASSLKWNEQFF. The DNA for the CDR3 is TGCGCCAGCAGCTTGAAGTGGAATGAGCAGTTCTTC.